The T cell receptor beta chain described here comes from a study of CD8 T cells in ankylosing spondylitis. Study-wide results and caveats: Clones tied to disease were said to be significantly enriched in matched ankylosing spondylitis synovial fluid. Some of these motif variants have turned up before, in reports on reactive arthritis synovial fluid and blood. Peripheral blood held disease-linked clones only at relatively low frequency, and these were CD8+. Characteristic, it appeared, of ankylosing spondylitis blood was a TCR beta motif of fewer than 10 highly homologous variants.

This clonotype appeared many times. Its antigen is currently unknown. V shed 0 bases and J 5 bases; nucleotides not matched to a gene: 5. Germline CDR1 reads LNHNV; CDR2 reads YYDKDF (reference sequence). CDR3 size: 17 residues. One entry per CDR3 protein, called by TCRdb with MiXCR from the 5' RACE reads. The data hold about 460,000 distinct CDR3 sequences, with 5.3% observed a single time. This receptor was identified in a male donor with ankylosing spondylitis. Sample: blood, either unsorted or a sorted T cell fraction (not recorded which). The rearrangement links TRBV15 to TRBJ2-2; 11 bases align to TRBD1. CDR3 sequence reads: CATSRDLDRGRTGELFF. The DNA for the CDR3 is TGTGCCACCAGCAGAGACCTGGACAGGGGGCGTACCGGGGAGCTGTTTTTT.